These 30 T cell receptor beta chains were sequenced from one sample in a study of response to subunit inactivated influenza vaccine. TCRdb used MiXCR to reprocess the RT-PCR reads, holding one entry per CDR3 protein. The table shows a few hundred thousand distinct CDR3 sequences, with around 22% occurring only once. The starting material was PBMCs from blood, obtained approximately 22 months after vaccination. These receptors all stem from a man aged 50-75 years who received an inactivated influenza vaccine.

This clonotype has just a few counts. This chain uses TRBV28 with TRBJ1-5; no definite D call. The germline V gene encodes CDR1 MDHEN and CDR2 SYDVKM. CDR3 length: 13 amino acids. V was shortened by 9 bases and J by 5 bases, with 14 bases between the two germline ends. The CDR3 sequence is CASTVGVYQPQHF. In DNA, the CDR3 is TGTGCCAGTACTGTCGGGGTTTATCAGCCCCAGCATTTT.

V and J are TRBV6-2 or TRBV6-3 and TRBJ1-1; a weak D match, TRBD1 (5 bases). CDR1 is MNHEY, CDR2 SVGEGT, per germline. Trimming pared 6 bases from V and 1 base from J, leaving 9 bases between. The CDR3 covers 13 residues. In DNA form, the CDR3 reads TGTGCCAGCAGACCCGGACAGAACACTGAAGCTTTCTTT. Protein sequence: CASRPGQNTEAFF.

The CDR3 here is CAGAQQGALGYTF. The CDR3 nucleotides read TGTGCCGGAGCCCAACAGGGGGCACTTGGCTACACCTTC. The V gene is TRBV7-9, the J gene TRBJ1-2; 9 bases fit TRBD1. The V gene end was trimmed by 11 bases and the J gene end by 7 bases; junction bases not matched to a gene: 11. This CDR3 has 13 amino acids. Germline V gives CDR1 SEHNR, CDR2 FQNEAQ (reference sequence). Full variable domain (remainder filled in from reference TRBV7-9 and TRBJ1-2): DTGVSQNPRHKITKRGQNVTFRCDPISEHNRLYWYRQTLGQGPEFLTYFQNEAQLEKSRLLSDRFSAERPKGSFSTLEIQRTEQGDSAMYLCAGAQQGALGYTFGSGTRLTVV.

The CDR3 here is CASSLVVVNEQFF. The DNA of the CDR3 is TGTGCCAGCAGTTTAGTGGTCGTCAATGAGCAGTTCTTC. V and J are TRBV12-3 or TRBV12-4 and TRBJ2-1; no definite D call. Trimming took 1 base from V and 6 from J, leaving 7 bases between them. The CDR3 is made up of 13 amino acids.

The genes are TRBV6-5 and TRBJ1-6, with unresolved D. V gave up 0 bases and J gave up 2 bases, with 11 bases separating them. The V gene's germline CDR1 is MNHEY and CDR2 SVGAGI. CDR3 length equals 17 residues. The CDR3 sequence: CASSYSARPTYNSPLHF. CDR3 DNA: TGTGCCAGCAGTTACTCGGCCAGGCCGACCTATAATTCACCCCTCCACTTT.

V is TRBV5-1 and J is TRBJ2-7; no reliable D call. This CDR3 region has 14 residues. V lost 4 bases and J lost 2, with 13 bases in between. Germline V lookup: CDR1 SGHRS, CDR2 YFSETQ. The CDR3: CASSVSGPPYEQYF. The CDR3 DNA sequence: TGCGCCAGCAGCGTTTCAGGTCCCCCCTACGAGCAGTACTTC.

J is TRBJ2-2 and V is TRBV10-3; D is unclear. CDR3 length equals 13 residues. The ends were cut back, 2 bases at V and 3 bases at J, with 4 bases in the middle. Germline CDR1 is ENHRY and CDR2 is SYGVKD. The CDR3 coding sequence is TGTGCCATCAGTGAGGGATACACCGGGGAGCTGTTTTTT. Translated, it gives CAISEGYTGELFF.

This clonotype was detected a few times. This sequence joins TRBV4-3 and TRBJ1-5, with a weak D call TRBD1 (6 bases). From germline, CDR1 is LGHNA and CDR2 YSLEER. V lost 1 base and J lost 1, with 17 bases in between. There are 18 residues in the CDR3. CDR3 nucleotides: TGCGCCAGCAGCCAAGTCTGGGGGGGCATAGGAAGCAATCAGCCCCAGCATTTT. Translated: CASSQVWGGIGSNQPQHF.

V and J are TRBV28 and TRBJ1-5, with D maybe TRBD1 (6 bases). Trimming cost V 10 bases and J 4 bases, with 14 bases left between them. The germline V gene encodes CDR1 MDHEN and CDR2 SYDVKM. The CDR3 covers 13 residues. The CDR3 nucleotides read TGTGCCAACGCGGGGGGCTCGAATCAGCCCCAGCATTTT. Its protein product is CANAGGSNQPQHF.

This clonotype has just a few counts. The chain is built from TRBV28 and TRBJ1-5; 8 nucleotides align to TRBD1. Per the germline V gene, CDR1 is MDHEN and CDR2 is SYDVKM. V dropped 6 bases and J dropped 7; count of bases not matched to a gene: 8. The CDR3 spans 14 residues. In nucleotides, the CDR3 is TGTGCCAGCAGGTTGACAGGGGTTAGCCAGCCCCAGCATTTT. Its translation: CASRLTGVSQPQHF.

This clonotype came up a few times. The V call is TRBV6-5, the J call TRBJ1-2; D possibly corresponds to TRBD1 (6 bases). In germline, CDR1 is MNHEY, CDR2 SVGAGI. V gave up 0 bases and J gave up 7 bases, with 15 bases separating them. The CDR3 extends over 15 amino acids. CDR3 loop: CASSYSSREGGGYTF. The CDR3 DNA is TGTGCCAGCAGTTACTCGAGCAGGGAAGGGGGTGGCTACACCTTC.

This chain connects TRBV6-1 to TRBJ1-1, with D tentatively TRBD1 (5 bases). The CDR3 covers 14 residues. Between the trimmed V and J ends, which lost 6 bases and 0 bases, there was a span of 11 bases. Germline-derived CDR1 and CDR2 are MNHNS and SASEGT. The CDR3 spells CASRRGELNTEAFF. Here the CDR3 DNA reads TGTGCCAGCAGGCGGGGGGAGTTGAACACTGAAGCTTTCTTT.

This clonotype was observed at least ten times. This chain uses TRBV7-2 with TRBJ1-1, with D possibly matching TRBD1 (6 bases). Trimming pared 0 bases from V and 2 bases from J, leaving 10 bases between. Germline V gene data show CDR1 as SGHTA and CDR2 as FQGNSA. This CDR3 comprises 15 residues. This CDR3 reads CASSLAGQINTEAFF. The CDR3 region has the DNA TGTGCCAGCAGCTTAGCCGGACAGATTAACACTGAAGCTTTCTTT.

This clonotype turned up a few times. The rearrangement uses TRBV20-1 and TRBJ2-1; tentatively, D is TRBD2 (6 bases). The length of the CDR3 is 14 residues. Germline V CDR1 and CDR2: DFQATT, SNEGSKA (reference sequence). V dropped 3 bases and J dropped 0 bases, with 9 bases sitting between them. The CDR3 sequence: CSARYGSSYNEQFF. CDR3 bases: TGCAGTGCTAGGTACGGGAGCTCCTACAATGAGCAGTTCTTC.

This clonotype was observed a few times. V gene TRBV12-3 or TRBV12-4 combines with J gene TRBJ1-4, with 11 positions matching TRBD1. This CDR3 has 16 amino acids. V lost 1 base and J lost 7; bases outside the gene matches: 5. In DNA, the CDR3 is TGTGCCAGCAGTTTAGGGACAGGGGGCCTTGGTGAAAAACTGTTTTTT. As protein: CASSLGTGGLGEKLFF.

This clonotype was picked up a small number of times. The rearrangement joins TRBV12-3 or TRBV12-4 to TRBJ2-3, with unresolved D. The length of the CDR3 is 12 residues. V lost 5 bases and J 4 bases, leaving 7 bases between the germline ends. The CDR3 coding sequence is TGTGCCAGCAGTCCCCGCGCAGATACGCAGTATTTT. It translates to CASSPRADTQYF.

This clonotype was counted many times. The chain combines TRBV7-6 with TRBJ1-1; 8 nucleotides line up with TRBD1. After removal of 1 base from V and 0 bases from J, the junction contained 1 base not matched to a gene. Germline CDR1 and CDR2: SGHVS and FNYEAQ. The CDR3 totals 15 residues. The CDR3, as DNA: TGTGCCAGCAGCTTAGTGACAGGGGTGAACACTGAAGCTTTCTTT. It codes for CASSLVTGVNTEAFF.

The V and J genes are TRBV4-2 and TRBJ2-7; tentative D call: TRBD2 (6 bases). The ends were cut back, 1 base at V and 2 bases at J, with 15 bases in the middle. The CDR3 consists of 16 residues. Germline V lookup: CDR1 LGHNA, CDR2 YNFKEQ. The CDR3 sequence is CASSQGPRGTPYEQYF. CDR3 in DNA: TGTGCCAGCAGCCAAGGACCACGGGGGACCCCCTACGAGCAGTACTTC.

This sequence joins TRBV6-5 and TRBJ2-1, with D perhaps TRBD2 (6 bases). V was pared by 0 bases and J by 11 bases, with 11 bases between. The CDR3 has 13 amino acids. Germline values: CDR1 MNHEY, CDR2 SVGAGI. The CDR3 region is CASSYSWTNKQFF. In nucleotides, the CDR3 is TGTGCCAGCAGTTACTCCTGGACTAACAAGCAGTTCTTC.

This clonotype occurred many times. The V gene is TRBV9, the J gene TRBJ1-2; 7 nucleotides line up with TRBD1. The CDR3 runs to 16 residues. Germline-derived CDR1 and CDR2 are SGDLS and YYNGEE. The junction had 9 bases not matched to a gene; V was cut back by 4 bases and J by 0 bases. CDR3: CASSPYTGVANYGYTF. The DNA of the CDR3 is TGTGCCAGCAGCCCCTATACAGGGGTAGCTAACTATGGCTACACCTTC.

This clonotype has just a few counts. The chain employs TRBV20-1 and TRBJ2-5; 7 bases align to TRBD2. CDR1 and CDR2 (germline): DFQATT, SNEGSKA (reference sequence). The CDR3 is 13 amino acids. V was clipped by 1 base and J by 1 base; unmatched bases: 0. Written as DNA, the CDR3 is TGCAGTGCTAGAGGGGGGGGCCAAGAGACCCAGTACTTC. This codes for CSARGGGQETQYF.

This clonotype occurred many times. CDR3 protein: CASSFSGKAPGGYTF. CDR3 coding DNA: TGTGCCAGCAGTTTTTCAGGGAAAGCACCTGGGGGCTACACCTTC. V is TRBV12-3 or TRBV12-4 and J is TRBJ1-2; a weak D match, TRBD1 (5 bases). This CDR3 is built from 15 residues. With 3 bases removed from V and 8 bases from J, the gap between germline ends came to 19 bases.

This clonotype appeared many times. The rearrangement uses TRBV7-2 and TRBJ1-2; 8 positions agree with TRBD1. This CDR3 spans 15 amino acids. Trimming at V came to 4 bases and at J to 4 bases, leaving 8 bases not matched to a gene. CDR1 SGHTA and CDR2 FQGNSA come from the germline V gene. CDR3 amino acids: CASSSGQGGSYGYTF. CDR3 DNA: TGTGCCAGCAGCTCAGGACAGGGAGGCTCCTATGGCTACACCTTC.

This chain connects TRBV7-6 to TRBJ2-1; the match to TRBD1 covers 11 bases. The V and J ends lost 0 bases and 7 bases, in that order; junction bases with no gene match: 11. From germline, CDR1 is SGHVS and CDR2 FNYEAQ. This CDR3 has 18 amino acids. CDR3 region: CASSLAPWMGTGGNEQFF. The CDR3 nucleotides are TGTGCCAGCAGCTTAGCGCCTTGGATGGGGACAGGGGGAAATGAGCAGTTCTTC.

The chain combines TRBV7-6 with TRBJ2-2; 11 bases align to TRBD2. Germline CDR1 is SGHVS and CDR2 is FNYEAQ. This CDR3 spans 15 amino acids. After removal of 5 bases from V and 5 bases from J, the junction contained 4 bases not matched to a gene. CDR3 nucleotide sequence: TGTGCCAGCAGCGGTTTAGCGGGGGGGACCGGGGAGCTGTTTTTT. Translating gives CASSGLAGGTGELFF.

The DNA for the CDR3 is TGCGCCAGCAGCCAGACAGGGGGCAAGAACACTGAAGCTTTCTTT. Amino acids: CASSQTGGKNTEAFF. The J gene is TRBJ1-1, the V gene TRBV5-1; 10 bases fit TRBD1. Losses at the gene ends were 4 bases for V and 1 base for J; bases not matched to a gene: 4. Germline assignment: CDR1 SGHRS and CDR2 YFSETQ. The CDR3 contains 15 residues.

This clonotype showed up just once. The genes are TRBV7-9 and TRBJ2-1; perhaps TRBD1 as D (5 bases). Deletions cut 5 bases from V and 6 bases from J, with 17 bases between. CDR1 and CDR2 (germline): SEHNR, FQNEAQ (reference sequence). The CDR3 extends over 15 amino acids. This CDR3 is CASSRMAGLVNEQFF. In nucleotides, the CDR3 is TGTGCCAGCAGCCGAATGGCAGGGCTCGTCAATGAGCAGTTCTTC.

The chain carries TRBV9 and TRBJ2-2, with a tentative D call TRBD1 (5 bases). This CDR3 has 15 residues. With 4 bases removed from V and 2 bases from J, the gap between germline ends came to 12 bases. Germline assignment: CDR1 SGDLS and CDR2 YYNGEE. CDR3 loop: CASSRTTTNTGELFF. In nucleotides, the CDR3 is TGTGCCAGCAGCAGGACAACCACAAACACCGGGGAGCTGTTTTTT.

This chain links TRBV2 with TRBJ1-5, with 7 bases aligning to TRBD1. The junction had 6 bases not matched to a gene; V was cut back by 5 bases and J by 2 bases. Germline V gene data show CDR1 as SNHLY and CDR2 as FYNNEI. The CDR3 sequence is 15 residues long. CDR3 nucleotides: TGTGCCAGCAGTAGACAGGGAGCGGGCAATCAGCCCCAGCATTTT. Its protein is CASSRQGAGNQPQHF.

The genes are TRBV24-1 and TRBJ2-1; 7 nucleotides match TRBD2. The trim removed 4 bases at V and 3 bases at J, leaving 23 bases unmatched. The CDR3 loop spans 21 amino acids. CDR1 KGHDR and CDR2 SFDVKD come from the germline V gene. DNA for the CDR3: TGTGCCACCAGTGACACCTCCCTTTCAGGTGAGACTAGCTCCCTCTACAATGAGCAGTTCTTC. Translation gives CATSDTSLSGETSSLYNEQFF.